A single sample gave rise to the 7 T cell receptor beta chains below, sequenced in a study of CD8 T cells in ankylosing spondylitis. MiXCR was run by TCRdb on the 5' RACE reads, yielding one entry per CDR3 protein. The sample contains a few hundred thousand distinct CDR3 sequences, more than 20% of which appear only once. Sequencing was performed on blood, either unsorted or a sorted T cell fraction (not recorded which). These receptors came from a female donor with ankylosing spondylitis or in good health (not recorded which).

In nucleotides, the CDR3 is TGTGCCAGCAGACCGAAACTCGGGAGCTCCTACAATGAGCAGTTCTTC. Protein: CASRPKLGSSYNEQFF. The chain joins TRBV12-3 or TRBV12-4 to TRBJ2-1; tentatively, D is TRBD2 (6 bases). Trimming pared 6 bases from V and 0 bases from J, leaving 15 bases between. The CDR3 extends over 16 amino acids.

CDR3 DNA: TGTGCCAGCTCCTCCGGGGTAGCGGGAAAGAACGAGCAGTACTTC. Amino acids: CASSSGVAGKNEQYF. The chain carries TRBV11-2 and TRBJ2-7; 8 nucleotides agree with TRBD2. The length of the CDR3 is 15 residues. Germline-derived CDR1 and CDR2 are SGHAT and FQNNGV. The V segment lost 8 bases and the J segment 5 bases; nucleotides outside the gene matches: 14.

The V gene is TRBV12-3 or TRBV12-4, the J gene TRBJ2-1; D is possibly TRBD2 (5 bases). V was clipped by 5 bases and J by 5 bases, with 10 bases between them. The CDR3 consists of 13 residues. The CDR3 region is CASSRGRNNEQFF. CDR3 coding DNA: TGTGCCAGCAGTCGGGGAAGAAACAATGAGCAGTTCTTC.

The CDR3 protein is CATSDLEGDGRGELFF. CDR3 DNA: TGTGCCACCAGTGATTTGGAGGGGGATGGGCGCGGGGAGCTGTTTTTT. The chain employs TRBV24-1 and TRBJ2-2; the D gene is possibly TRBD1 (6 bases). Germline values: CDR1 KGHDR, CDR2 SFDVKD. With 0 bases removed from V and 7 bases from J, the gap between germline ends came to 14 bases. This CDR3 contains 16 residues.

This clonotype was seen only a few times. The rearrangement links TRBV19 to TRBJ2-7; possibly TRBD1 for D (6 bases). The CDR3 is 14 residues long. Trimming took 5 bases from V and 4 from J, leaving 15 bases between them. The germline CDR1 and CDR2 sequences are LNHDA and SQIVND (reference sequence). The CDR3 DNA sequence: TGTGCCAGTAGTCCATCTCAGGGGACGTACGAGCAGTACTTC. Translation: CASSPSQGTYEQYF. Full variable domain (remainder filled in from reference TRBV19 and TRBJ2-7): DGGITQSPKYLFRKEGQNVTLSCEQNLNHDAMYWYRQDPGQGLRLIYYSQIVNDFQKGDIAEGYSVSREKKESFPLTVTSAQKNPTAFYLCASSPSQGTYEQYFGPGTRLTVT.

This clonotype was found a few times. The V gene is TRBV7-9, the J gene TRBJ2-7, with 7 bases identical to TRBD2. The germline V gene has CDR1 SEHNR and CDR2 FQNEAQ (reference sequence). Trimming took 2 bases from V and 6 from J; bases not matched to a gene: 4. This CDR3 has 13 residues. This CDR3 is CASSLFTGGEQYF. As DNA, the CDR3 is TGTGCCAGCAGCTTATTCACGGGAGGCGAGCAGTACTTC.

A note on this clonotype: Germline and junction disagree at one end, which may indicate a read error. This chain uses TRBV6-1 with TRBJ1-1; D perhaps matches TRBD1 (6 bases). CDR3 length: 13 residues. CDR1 is MNHNS and CDR2 is SASEGT in the germline V gene. The CDR3 nucleotides are TGTGCCAGCAGTGAAGAACAGGGCGACGGTGAAGCTTTT. Residues: CASSEEQGDGEAF.